The source of this T cell receptor beta chain is a study of Ad26.COV2.S vaccination and SARS-CoV-2 variants. The germline V and J ends were trimmed by 9 bases and 0 bases, with 14 bases remaining between them. Germline values: CDR1 SGHTA, CDR2 FQGTGA. There are 15 residues in the CDR3. As for treatment: some 20 received Ad26.COV2.S at low or high dose, single or two shots; several received placebo; per-sample allocation not given. Specimen acquisition occurred on day 63 following the initial vaccine or placebo injection. Only in-frame clones appear in the TCRdb table, and some are missing; sequencing was by immunoSEQ multiplex PCR. The repertoire holds roughly 300,000 clones, with about 88% as singletons.

The specimen was peripheral blood, collected in a trial of Ad26.COV2.S vaccine versus placebo. The sequence derives from a person between 18 and 65 years old who received the Ad26.COV2.S COVID-19 vaccine or a placebo. The rearrangement joins TRBV7-3 to TRBJ2-2; D unclear. CDR3 sequence (DNA): TGTGCCAGTCGTCAGGAGAGGTCGAACACCGGGGAGCTGTTTTTT. Its protein product is CASRQERSNTGELFF.